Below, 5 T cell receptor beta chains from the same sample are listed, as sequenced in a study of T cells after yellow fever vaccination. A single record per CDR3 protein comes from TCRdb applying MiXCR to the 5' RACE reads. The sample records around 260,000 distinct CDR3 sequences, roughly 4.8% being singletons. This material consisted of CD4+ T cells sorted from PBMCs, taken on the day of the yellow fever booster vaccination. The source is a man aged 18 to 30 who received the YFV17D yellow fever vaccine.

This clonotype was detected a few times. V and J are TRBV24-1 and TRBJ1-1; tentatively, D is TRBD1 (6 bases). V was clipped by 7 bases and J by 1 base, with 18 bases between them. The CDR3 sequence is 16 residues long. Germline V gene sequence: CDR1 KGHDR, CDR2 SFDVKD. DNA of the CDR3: TGTGCCACCAGGCCCCGGGGGGCGGCCACGAACACTGAAGCTTTCTTT. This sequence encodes CATRPRGAATNTEAFF.

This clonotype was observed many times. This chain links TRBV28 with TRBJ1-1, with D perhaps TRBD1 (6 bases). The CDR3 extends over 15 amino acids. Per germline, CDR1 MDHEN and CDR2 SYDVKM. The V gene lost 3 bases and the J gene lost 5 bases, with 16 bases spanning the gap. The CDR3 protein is CASSFSGQIKTEAFF. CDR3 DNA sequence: TGTGCCAGCAGTTTCTCTGGACAGATAAAAACTGAAGCTTTCTTT.

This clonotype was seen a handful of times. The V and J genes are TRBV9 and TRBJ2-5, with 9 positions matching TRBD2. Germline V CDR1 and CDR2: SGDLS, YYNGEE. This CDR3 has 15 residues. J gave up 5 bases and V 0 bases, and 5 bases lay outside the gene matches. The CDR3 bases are TGTGCCAGCAGCGTAGGGCTAGCGGGGACGGAGACCCAGTACTTC. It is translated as CASSVGLAGTETQYF. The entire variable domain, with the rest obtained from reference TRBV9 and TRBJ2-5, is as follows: DSGVTQTPKHLITATGQRVTLRCSPRSGDLSVYWYQQSLDQGLQFLIQYYNGEERAKGNILERFSAQQFPDLHSELNLSSLELGDSALYFCASSVGLAGTETQYFGPGTRLLVL.

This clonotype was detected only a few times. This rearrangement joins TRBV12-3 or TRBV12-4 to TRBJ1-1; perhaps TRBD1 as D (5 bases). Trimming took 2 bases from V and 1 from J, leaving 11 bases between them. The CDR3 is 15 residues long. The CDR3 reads CASSLNPGSNTEAFF. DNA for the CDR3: TGTGCCAGCAGTTTAAACCCAGGGTCGAACACTGAAGCTTTCTTT.

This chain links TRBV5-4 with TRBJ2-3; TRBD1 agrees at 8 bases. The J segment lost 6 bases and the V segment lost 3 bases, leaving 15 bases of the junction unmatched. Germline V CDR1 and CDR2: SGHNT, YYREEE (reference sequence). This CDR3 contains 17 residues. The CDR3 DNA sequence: TGTGCCAGCAGCTGGGGGACAGGAGGGGACCGGAGGGATACGCAGTATTTT. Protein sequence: CASSWGTGGDRRDTQYF.